Listed here are 21 T cell receptor beta chains from one sample, sequenced in a study of Ad26.COV2.S vaccination and SARS-CoV-2 variants. Treatment noted: 19 received Ad26.COV2.S at low or high dose, single or two shots; 5 received placebo; per-sample allocation not given. The study sampled participants on day 63 after the first vaccine or placebo injection. Sequencing used immunoSEQ multiplex PCR; TCRdb keeps in-frame clones, though not all of them. The table records around 340,000 clones, 88% of them present only once. Material: peripheral blood, obtained in a trial of Ad26.COV2.S vaccine versus placebo. These receptors all stem from a person between 18 and 65 years old who received the Ad26.COV2.S COVID-19 vaccine or a placebo.

The chain uses TRBV6-2 or TRBV6-3 and TRBJ2-1; the match to TRBD2 covers 7 bases. CDR1 MNHEY and CDR2 SVGEGT come from the germline V gene. CDR3 size: 15 residues. The ends lost 5 bases at V and 1 base at J; junction bases unmatched: 5. Written as DNA, the CDR3 is TGTGCCAGCAGTCCCGGACTAGGATCCTACAATGAGCAGTTCTTC. Translation gives CASSPGLGSYNEQFF.

The rearrangement links TRBV4-3 to TRBJ2-7; no reliable D call. CDR3 length equals 15 residues. The V and J ends lost 0 bases and 0 bases respectively, with 9 bases between them. From germline, CDR1 is LGHNA and CDR2 YSLEER. The chain's CDR3 is CASSQDAGSSYEQYF. CDR3 sequence (DNA): TGCGCCAGCAGCCAAGATGCCGGCAGCTCCTACGAGCAGTACTTC.

The chain employs TRBV27 and TRBJ1-6, with 8 bases fitting TRBD1. CDR1 and CDR2 (germline): MNHEY, SMNVEV (reference sequence). This CDR3 is built from 16 residues. V lost 3 bases to trimming and J lost 8 bases; unmatched junction nucleotides: 9. The CDR3 sequence: CASSFFARQGYSPLHF. The DNA for the CDR3 is TGTGCCAGCAGTTTTTTTGCCAGACAGGGGTATTCACCCCTCCACTTT.

The chain has TRBV9 and TRBJ2-2; TRBD1 aligns across 9 bases. The V and J ends lost 4 bases and 0 bases, in that order; junction bases with no gene match: 4. The CDR3 length is 16 residues. The germline V gene has CDR1 SGDLS and CDR2 YYNGEE. The CDR3 DNA follows: TGTGCCAGCAGCAACCGGGACAGGGCGAACACCGGGGAGCTGTTTTTT. It codes for CASSNRDRANTGELFF.

This chain connects TRBV19 to TRBJ2-7; 7 nucleotides line up with TRBD2. Germline lookup yields CDR1 LNHDA and CDR2 SQIVND (reference sequence). The J segment lost 0 bases and the V segment lost 5 bases, leaving 10 bases of the junction unmatched. The CDR3 runs 16 residues. CDR3 residues: CASSARRGSYSYEQYF. In DNA form, the CDR3 reads TGTGCCAGTAGTGCCCGCCGCGGGAGCTACTCCTACGAGCAGTACTTC.

The chain links TRBV9 to TRBJ1-5; D gene uncertain. The V end lost 0 bases, the J end lost 4 bases, and 11 bases lay between the germline ends. This CDR3 has 15 residues. From germline, CDR1 is SGDLS and CDR2 YYNGEE. CDR3 protein: CASSVGQAANQPQHF. The DNA for the CDR3 is TGTGCCAGCAGCGTAGGGCAGGCCGCAAATCAGCCCCAGCATTTT.

The V gene is TRBV25-1, the J gene TRBJ2-7; D uncertain. The ends were cut back, 1 base at V and 0 bases at J, with 7 bases in the middle. Germline V CDR1 and CDR2: MGHDK, SYGVNS. The CDR3 is 14 residues long. CDR3 coding DNA: TGTGCCAGCAGTGAATCATGGAGCTCCTACGAGCAGTACTTC. Translating it yields CASSESWSSYEQYF.

The rearrangement joins TRBV28 to TRBJ1-1; maybe TRBD1 (5 bases). The V end lost 0 bases, the J end lost 1 base, and 9 bases lay between the germline ends. Per germline, CDR1 MDHEN and CDR2 SYDVKM. The CDR3 sequence is 15 residues long. As DNA, the CDR3 is TGTGCCAGCAGTTTATGGGGCAGGGAGAACACTGAAGCTTTCTTT. It codes for CASSLWGRENTEAFF.

The V gene is TRBV9, the J gene TRBJ2-7; 7 nucleotides line up with TRBD1. Germline V gene lookup returns CDR1 SGDLS and CDR2 YYNGEE. V was clipped by 3 bases and J by 7 bases; unmatched bases: 7. The CDR3 sequence is 13 residues long. The chain's CDR3 is CASSGTGRAEQYF. The CDR3, as DNA: TGTGCCAGCAGCGGGACAGGTCGCGCGGAGCAGTACTTC.

This chain links TRBV9 with TRBJ1-2; 8 nucleotides align to TRBD1. The CDR3 loop spans 15 amino acids. Germline V gives CDR1 SGDLS, CDR2 YYNGEE. After removal of 0 bases from V and 8 bases from J, the junction contained 9 bases not matched to a gene. CDR3 DNA sequence: TGTGCCAGCAGCGTAGAGGGCAGGGGGCTGAAGGGCTACACCTTC. Residues: CASSVEGRGLKGYTF.

This clone was detected only once. The genes are TRBV5-4 and TRBJ2-7; TRBD2 might be the D (5 bases). Trimming removed 0 bases at V and 5 bases at J, with 12 bases between. The CDR3 sequence is 14 residues long. Germline CDR1 reads SGHNT; CDR2 reads YYREEE (reference sequence). As DNA, the CDR3 is TGTGCCAGCAGCTTGGAGGGAGTTATTCACGAGCAGTACTTC. It yields the protein CASSLEGVIHEQYF.

CDR3: CASSQVQGANYGYTF. The CDR3 nucleotides read TGTGCCAGCAGCCAAGTTCAGGGAGCTAACTATGGCTACACCTTC. V and J are TRBV14 and TRBJ1-2; D perhaps matches TRBD1 (5 bases). Trimming stripped 1 base from V and 0 bases from J, with 9 bases between. The CDR3 is 15 residues long. Germline-derived CDR1 and CDR2 are SGHDN and FVKESK.

The genes are TRBV24-1 and TRBJ2-2, with D perhaps TRBD1 or TRBD2 (6 bases each). Germline CDR1 reads KGHDR; CDR2 reads SFDVKD. The V and J ends lost 4 bases and 2 bases respectively, with 13 bases between them. The CDR3 length is 16 residues. This chain's CDR3 is CATSDVGGSNTGELFF. The DNA of the CDR3 is TGTGCCACCAGTGACGTAGGGGGGTCAAACACCGGGGAGCTGTTTTTT.

V usage is TRBV6-5 and J usage is TRBJ1-2; TRBD1 might be the D (6 bases). CDR3 length equals 13 residues. CDR1 and CDR2 from the germline V gene are MNHEY and SVGAGI. V was cut by 5 bases and J by 4 bases, with 11 bases left in between. CDR3: CASSQQGSYGYTF. The CDR3 DNA reads as TGTGCCAGCAGTCAACAGGGTAGCTATGGCTACACCTTC.

As concerns this clone: The sample has other DNA sequences that encode this CDR3 too. The chain is built from TRBV6-5 and TRBJ1-2; 7 bases match TRBD1. The germline CDR1 and CDR2 sequences are MNHEY and SVGAGI. CDR3 size: 13 residues. J gave up 8 bases and V 6 bases, and 9 bases lay outside the gene matches. CDR3 sequence (DNA): TGTGCCAGCAGCTATGACAGGGCCTGGGGCTACACCTTC. This translates into CASSYDRAWGYTF.

This clone was observed a single time. The genes are TRBV6-2 or TRBV6-3 and TRBJ1-1; D not resolved. The CDR3 contains 11 residues. CDR1 and CDR2 (germline): MNHEY, SVGEGT. Trimming stripped 6 bases from V and 11 bases from J, with 13 bases between. CDR3 nucleotides: TGTGCCAGCAGCTCCTCCGAGAGGGCTTTCTTT. Translated: CASSSSERAFF.

This chain connects TRBV4-2 to TRBJ1-5; D ambiguous. V shed 0 bases and J shed 1 base, with 16 bases lying between them. The length of the CDR3 is 18 residues. Germline V gene lookup returns CDR1 LGHNA and CDR2 YNFKEQ. CDR3 DNA: TGTGCCAGCAGCCAAGAAGGATCCGCGGGTTTGAGCAATCAGCCCCAGCATTTT. Translated: CASSQEGSAGLSNQPQHF.

CDR3: CASSNLGTSGGNTGELFF. Written as DNA, the CDR3 is TGTGCCAGCAGCAACCTCGGGACTAGCGGGGGCAACACCGGGGAGCTGTTTTTT. The chain has TRBV21-1 and TRBJ2-2; TRBD2, the table's D call, was not compared with the DNA. TRBV21-1 has pseudogene status. The CDR3 length is 18 residues.

This sequence joins TRBV12-5 and TRBJ1-3; no reliable D call. The V end was cut by 1 base, the J end by 0 bases, with 4 bases between. CDR1 is LGHNT, CDR2 FRNRAP, per germline. This CDR3 contains 14 residues. CDR3 sequence (DNA): TGTGCTAGTGGTTTGGGATCCTCTGGAAACACCATATATTTT. It codes for CASGLGSSGNTIYF.

This chain joins TRBV30 and TRBJ2-4; D is undetermined. V gave up 1 base and J gave up 6 bases, with 10 bases separating them. This CDR3 comprises 13 residues. CDR1 and CDR2 (germline): GTSNPN, SVGIG (reference sequence). The CDR3 region is CAWSDWLRNIQYF. As DNA, the CDR3 is TGTGCCTGGAGTGACTGGCTACGAAACATTCAGTACTTC.

The chain is built from TRBV5-1 and TRBJ2-5; D is undetermined. V lost 0 bases and J lost 5, with 14 bases in between. This CDR3 has 15 residues. Germline V lookup: CDR1 SGHRS, CDR2 YFSETQ. Here the CDR3 DNA reads TGCGCCAGCAGCTTGGTTCACCCGATGGAGGAGACCCAGTACTTC. Translation gives CASSLVHPMEETQYF.